The rows below give T cell receptor beta chains drawn from one sample of a study of CD8+ T cells in alopecia areata. Data came from immunoSEQ multiplex PCR; TCRdb stores just in-frame clones and leaves some out. Of 130,000 or so clones in the sample, around 49% were seen once. The source material was CD8+ T cells sorted from blood, sampled at week 0. These receptors all come from a human donor with alopecia areata. Both conserved end residues are part of each CDR3.

J gene | V gene | CDR3 protein
TRBJ1-5 | TRBV4-1 | CASSQRGGQPQHF
TRBJ2-5 | TRBV27 | CASSLSGETQYF
TRBJ1-6 | TRBV9 | CASPGQGYSPLHF
TRBJ1-6 | TRBV5-1 | CASSLWQANSPLHF
TRBJ2-7 | TRBV11-2 | CASSLEQGLYEQYF
TRBJ2-5 | TRBV15 | CATSRGRETQYF
TRBJ1-3 | TRBV6-6 | CASSYGESAIYF
TRBJ1-1 | TRBV15 | CATSRVLNTEAFF
TRBJ2-1 | TRBV29-1 | CSVDGTGSLSTYNEQFF
TRBJ2-3 | TRBV30 | CAWSGGGGVTDTQYF
TRBJ2-5 | TRBV7-8 | CASSLDGLQETQYF
TRBJ2-5 | TRBV29-1 | CSVEYVGTGASGQYF
TRBJ1-1 | TRBV30 | CAWNQLNTEAFF
TRBJ2-3 | TRBV7-2 | CASSLVYRGLDTQYF
TRBJ2-7 | TRBV4-2 | CASSVGEEDYEQYF
TRBJ1-2 | TRBV4-1 | CASSQEVLGGYTF
TRBJ1-5 | TRBV30 | CAWSVDGDQPQHF
TRBJ1-6 | TRBV25-1 | CASSDPGGENSPLHF
TRBJ1-2 | TRBV25-1 | CASSGIIGSLNYGYTF
TRBJ1-5 | TRBV4-1 | CASSQVGGLQPQHF
TRBJ2-2 | TRBV19 | CASIRTGHGTGELFF
TRBJ2-5 | TRBV27 | CASSWGGETQYF
TRBJ2-5 | TRBV11-1 | CASSLALDRVMETQYF
TRBJ2-2 | TRBV13 | CASSLPTVHTGELFF
TRBJ1-2 | TRBV27 | CASSLMGDNYGYTF
TRBJ2-5 | TRBV27 | CASSTGLETQYF
TRBJ2-5 | TRBV13 | CASSLSGGLVETQYF
TRBJ2-5 | TRBV6-5 | CASEGGDQETQYF
TRBJ2-1 | TRBV19 | CASGPGQGYNEQFF
TRBJ2-3 | TRBV7-2 | CASSQDLAGGPDTQYF
TRBJ2-7 | TRBV9 | CASSAGQGLYEQYF
TRBJ1-3 | TRBV30 | CAWTTGVSGNTIYF
TRBJ2-7 | TRBV27 | CASSLAYRVHEQYF
TRBJ2-7 | TRBV27 | CASSSSREDEQYF
TRBJ2-7 | TRBV13 | CASSPEGQAYEQYF
TRBJ1-2 | TRBV5-4 | CASSLDRGIDGYTF
TRBJ2-7 | TRBV6-1 | CASRTGTGIVEQYF
TRBJ1-2 | TRBV30 | CAWSLDYGYTF
TRBJ2-6 | TRBV16 | CATTGGAGANVLTF
TRBJ1-2 | TRBV6-1 | CASSNDGGSYGYTF
TRBJ2-7 | TRBV2 | CASSPRKGEGYYEQYF
TRBJ2-7 | TRBV13 | CASSLGGADEQYF
TRBJ2-1 | TRBV4-3 | CASSQVGGGVNNEQFF
TRBJ2-3 | TRBV27 | CASTSLGRTDTQYF
TRBJ1-1 | TRBV29-1 | CSAHGTEAFF
TRBJ1-1 | TRBV4-1 | CASSQPGMNTEAFF
TRBJ2-7 | TRBV5-6 | CASSFGTGEQYF
TRBJ2-7 | TRBV30 | CAWSPLAGAYEQYF
TRBJ2-4 | TRBV27 | CASTSGDYIQYF
TRBJ1-2 | TRBV9 | CASSVAAEYYGYTF
TRBJ2-1 | TRBV27 | CASSLGGPPYNEQFF
TRBJ1-4 | TRBV30 | CAWRSEKLFF
TRBJ2-7 | TRBV9 | CASSVEGSDEQYF
TRBJ2-7 | TRBV7-6 | CASGGLSSSYEQYF
TRBJ2-7 | TRBV6-5 | CASHSDTSVQYF
TRBJ2-3 | TRBV15 | CATSRDGGATDTQYF
TRBJ2-3 | TRBV27 | CASIDRDRGVNTQYF
TRBJ2-3 | TRBV27 | CASSLPGQGARYF
TRBJ2-3 | TRBV10-1 | CASSEKAGGPDTQYF
TRBJ2-7 | TRBV7-9 | CASSFSNEQYF